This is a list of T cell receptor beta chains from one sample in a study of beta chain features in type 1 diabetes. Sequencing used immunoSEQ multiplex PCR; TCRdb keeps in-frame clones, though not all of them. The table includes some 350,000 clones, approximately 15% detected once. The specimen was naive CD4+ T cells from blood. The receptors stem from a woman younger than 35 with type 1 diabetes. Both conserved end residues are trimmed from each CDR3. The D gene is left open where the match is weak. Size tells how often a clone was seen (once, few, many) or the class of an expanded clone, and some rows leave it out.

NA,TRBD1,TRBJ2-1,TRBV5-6,ASSLADRAKQF
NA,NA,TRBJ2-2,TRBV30,AWSVQGVGELF
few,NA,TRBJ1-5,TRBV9,ASSVDDYLDQPQH
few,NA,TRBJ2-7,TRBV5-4,ASSRVSGSTYEQY
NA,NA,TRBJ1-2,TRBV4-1,ASSQEVTNGYT
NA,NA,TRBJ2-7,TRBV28,ASSFQVGVPEQY
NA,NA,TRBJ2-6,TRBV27,ASSKPPGVGGANVLT
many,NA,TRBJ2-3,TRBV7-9,ASSQKTDTQY
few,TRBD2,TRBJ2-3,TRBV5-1,ASSQSGSSSDTQY
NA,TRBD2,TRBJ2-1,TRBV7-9,ASSLNGLAGVEQF
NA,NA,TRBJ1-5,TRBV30,AWSTGSQPQH
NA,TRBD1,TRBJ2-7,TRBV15,ATSRSTGLEQY
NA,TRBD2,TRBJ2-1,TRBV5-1,ASSQLPGGQNEQF
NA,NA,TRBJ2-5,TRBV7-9,ASSSTVYQETQY
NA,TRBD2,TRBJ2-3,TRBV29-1,SVDSGSTDTQY
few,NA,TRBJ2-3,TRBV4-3,ASSQEAPRGGRTDTQY
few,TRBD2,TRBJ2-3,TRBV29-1,SVVFRGGTDTQY
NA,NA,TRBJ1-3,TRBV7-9,ASSFEGNTIY
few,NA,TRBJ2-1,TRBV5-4,ASSLDPQGYNEQF
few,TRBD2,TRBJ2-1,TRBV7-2,ASSRGAGGSYNEQF
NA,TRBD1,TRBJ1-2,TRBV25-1,ASSEYTDRGFGYT
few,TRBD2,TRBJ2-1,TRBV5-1,ASSLAWPSGSYNEQF
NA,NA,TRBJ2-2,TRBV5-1,ASWMGPNTGELF
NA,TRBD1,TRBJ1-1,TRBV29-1,SARTGPNTEAF
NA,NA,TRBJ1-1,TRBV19,ASSRYSQGNTEAF
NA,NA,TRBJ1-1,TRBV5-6,ASSLYRNTEAF
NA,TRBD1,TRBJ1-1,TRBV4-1,ASSQRDSAF
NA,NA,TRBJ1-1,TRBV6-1,ASSEFLDSEAF
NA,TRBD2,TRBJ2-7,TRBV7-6,ASSLGGSGAYEQY
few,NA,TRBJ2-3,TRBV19,ASRSRYTDTQY
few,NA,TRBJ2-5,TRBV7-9,ASRHTGIETQY
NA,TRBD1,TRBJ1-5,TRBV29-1,SVRQGDQPQH
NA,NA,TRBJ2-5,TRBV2,ASSETGVIEETQY
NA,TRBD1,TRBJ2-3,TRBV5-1,ASSLYTGGDTQY
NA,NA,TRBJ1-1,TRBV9,ASSVVDNTEAF
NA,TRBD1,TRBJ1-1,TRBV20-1,SRGRNTEAF
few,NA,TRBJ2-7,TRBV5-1,ASSSLRENEQY
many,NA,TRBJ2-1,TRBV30,AWSGIYEQF
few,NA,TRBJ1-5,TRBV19,ASMGLDYSNQPQH
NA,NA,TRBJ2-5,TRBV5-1,ASSLGKSAGRGQETQY
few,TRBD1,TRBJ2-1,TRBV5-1,ASSWTGAPFDVEQF